This T cell receptor (beta chain) is from a study of vaccination and CD4 T cells after COVID-19. Study background: Convalescent cases consisted of six males and four females, of whom two were Hispanic.

Details on this clonotype: Antigen unknown.

Described treatment: roughly ten-day PBMC culture with coronavirus spike peptide pools or control peptides (ViraFEST assay). Before Alpha, Beta and Delta appeared in the US, convalescents tested positive (March–December 2020). V shed 1 base and J shed 8 bases, with 9 bases lying between them. This CDR3 is built from 12 residues. Germline lookup yields CDR1 DFQATT and CDR2 SNEGSKA (reference sequence). General study results and limits: The authors identified 304 of 307 vaccine-specific clones in convalescent patients as spike mono-reactive.

Cultured CD4+ T-cell DNA underwent Oncomine TCR Beta short-read sequencing. MiXCR was run by TCRdb on the PCR reads, yielding one entry per CDR3 protein. There are 10,000 to 12,000 distinct CDR3 sequences in the sample; roughly 50% occur only once, and approximately 12% lies in the top ten. The chain carries TRBV20-1 and TRBJ2-1; D is unclear. What was sequenced was CD4+ T cells from blood, cultured in vitro. The clonotype was recovered from a human donor who had recovered from COVID-19. CDR3: CSARGYGDEQFF. CDR3 in DNA: TGCAGTGCTAGAGGTTATGGGGATGAGCAGTTCTTC.